This T cell receptor (beta chain) was identified in a study of beta chain features in type 1 diabetes. Reverse transcribing all isolated RNA meant expressed TCRB transcripts were sequenced. Sequenced naive, central memory and regulatory T cell samples produced an average of around 4 million reads. TCRdb keeps only in-frame clones here, not all; method: immunoSEQ multiplex PCR. Of 310,000 or so clones listed, 15% are singletons. The germline V gene has CDR1 KGHSH and CDR2 LQKENI. The CDR3 has 15 residues. V was pared by 4 bases and J by 4 bases, with 4 bases of the junction left unmatched. The study's findings and limits: PCR might show a preference for shorter templates, equally across patients and controls. The analysis here could not establish whether HLA type shapes TCRB rearrangement. For Type 1 diabetes patients, all four CD4+ subsets carried TCRB CDR3s that were moderately but significantly shorter.

This clone was counted between two and nine times. Its antigen is unidentified. Cells sorted by CD45RO/CCR7/CD25/CD127/CD95/CD27 comprised CD4+ naive, central memory, regulatory and stem cell-like memory cells. The V and J genes are TRBV18 and TRBJ2-3; 11 nucleotides agree with TRBD2. Sequenced: naive CD4+ T cells from blood. This clonotype was obtained from a man in his late teens or twenties with type 1 diabetes. CDR3 bases: TGTGCCAGCTCACAGACTAGCGGGATCGCAGATACGCAGTATTTT. It is translated as CASSQTSGIADTQYF.